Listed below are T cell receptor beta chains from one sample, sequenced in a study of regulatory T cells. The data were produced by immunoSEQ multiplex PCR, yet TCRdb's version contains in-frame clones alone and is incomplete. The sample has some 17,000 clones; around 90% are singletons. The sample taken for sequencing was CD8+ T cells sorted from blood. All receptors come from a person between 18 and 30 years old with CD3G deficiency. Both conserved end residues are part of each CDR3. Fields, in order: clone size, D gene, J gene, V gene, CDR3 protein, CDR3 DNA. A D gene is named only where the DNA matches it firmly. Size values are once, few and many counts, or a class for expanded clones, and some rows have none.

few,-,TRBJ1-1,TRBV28,CASSLTGGDNTAFF,TGTGCCAGCAGTTTAACGGGCGGGGACAATACAGCTTTCTTT
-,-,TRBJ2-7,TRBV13,CASSLSYEQYF,TGTGCCAGCAGCCTCTCCTACGAGCAGTACTTC
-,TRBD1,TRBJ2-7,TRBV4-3,CASSPSLDRGGGQYF,TGCGCCAGCAGTCCTTCCTTGGACAGGGGAGGAGGGCAGTACTTC
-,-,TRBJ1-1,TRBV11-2,CASSLWRGDKNTEAFF,TGTGCCAGCAGCTTATGGAGGGGGGATAAGAACACTGAAGCTTTCTTT
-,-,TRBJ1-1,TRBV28,CASSDTFYGVTEAFF,TGTGCCAGCAGTGACACCTTTTATGGGGTAACTGAAGCTTTCTTT
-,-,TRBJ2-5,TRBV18,CASSPSPGQGETQYF,TGTGCCAGCTCACCCTCCCCCGGGCAGGGGGAGACCCAGTACTTC
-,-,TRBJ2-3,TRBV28,CASSLFADTDTQYF,TGTGCCAGCAGTTTATTTGCAGACACAGATACGCAGTATTTT
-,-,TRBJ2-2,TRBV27,CASSYRQEDGELFF,TGTGCCAGCAGTTATAGACAGGAGGACGGGGAGCTGTTTTTT
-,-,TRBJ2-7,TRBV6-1,CASSDGPTYEQYF,TGTGCCAGCAGTGACGGACCCACCTACGAGCAGTACTTC
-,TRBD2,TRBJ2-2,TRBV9,CASSREGNTGELFF,TGTGCCAGCAGCAGGGAGGGGAACACCGGGGAGCTGTTTTTT
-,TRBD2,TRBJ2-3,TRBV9,CASSVERSGGGTDTQYF,TGTGCCAGCAGCGTAGAAAGGAGCGGGGGAGGCACAGATACGCAGTATTTT
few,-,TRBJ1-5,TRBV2,CASSDGAINQPQHF,TGTGCCAGCAGTGATGGCGCCATAAATCAGCCCCAGCATTTT
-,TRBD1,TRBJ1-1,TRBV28,CATKGAWNTEAFF,TGTGCCACCAAGGGGGCCTGGAACACTGAAGCTTTCTTT
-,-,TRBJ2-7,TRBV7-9,CASSLVGEQYF,TGTGCCAGCAGCTTGGTCGGCGAGCAGTACTTC
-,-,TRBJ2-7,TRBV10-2,CASSDSSVIRWPYEQYF,TGCGCCAGCAGTGATTCCTCCGTCATCCGGTGGCCCTACGAGCAGTACTTC
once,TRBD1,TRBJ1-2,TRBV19,CASSGEIQGGYGYTF,TGTGCCTCGTCCGGTGAAATCCAGGGGGGCTATGGCTACACCTTC
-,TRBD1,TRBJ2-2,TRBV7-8,CASSRSGQVDTGELFF,TGTGCCAGCAGCCGATCGGGACAGGTGGACACCGGGGAGCTGTTTTTT